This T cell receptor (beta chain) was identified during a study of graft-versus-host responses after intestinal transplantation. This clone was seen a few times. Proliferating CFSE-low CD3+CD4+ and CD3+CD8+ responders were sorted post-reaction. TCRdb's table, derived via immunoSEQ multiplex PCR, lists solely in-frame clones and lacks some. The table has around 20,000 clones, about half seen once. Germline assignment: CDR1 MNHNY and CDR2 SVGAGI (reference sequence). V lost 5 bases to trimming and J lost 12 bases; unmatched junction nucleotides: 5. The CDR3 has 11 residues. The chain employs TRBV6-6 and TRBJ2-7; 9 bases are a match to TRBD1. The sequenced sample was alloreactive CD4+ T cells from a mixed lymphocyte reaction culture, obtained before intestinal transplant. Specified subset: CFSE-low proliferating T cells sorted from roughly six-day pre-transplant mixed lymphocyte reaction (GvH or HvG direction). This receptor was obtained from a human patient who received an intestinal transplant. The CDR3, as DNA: TGTGCCAGCAGTCCAGGACAGGGGTGGTACTTC. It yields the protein CASSPGQGWYF.